The source of this T cell receptor beta chain is a study of shared clonotypes between healthy human individuals. Overall study context: Donor composition was a couple of women and three men, aged 18 to 49. CD4 naive and CD4 memory each took three plates per donor, while CD8 naive took two and CD8 memory one.

The method was immunoSEQ multiplex PCR; TCRdb's version includes in-frame clones alone and lacks a portion of them. Of around 1.4 million clones detected, roughly 98.5% appear once; the ten largest clones hold approximately 0.4%. This clone has just one count. Per the germline V gene, CDR1 is SGHNT and CDR2 is YENEEA. The V and J ends lost 2 bases and 2 bases respectively, with 12 bases between them. This CDR3 comprises 15 residues. This clonotype originated in a man aged 25-40 years in good health. The sequencing sample was made of naive CD4+ T cells sorted from blood. Subset indicated: CD45RA+ positively selected. The rearrangement joins TRBV11-3 to TRBJ1-1; no clear D gene. CDR3 residues: CASSLSAQPNTEAFF. In DNA, the CDR3 is TGTGCCAGCAGCTTATCCGCTCAGCCTAACACTGAAGCTTTCTTT.